These 25 T cell receptor beta chains share one sample of origin, sequenced in a study of blood T cell repertoires in COVID-19. TCRdb's copy holds only in-frame clones and misses some; the assay was immunoSEQ multiplex PCR. The sample holds over 250,000 clones, roughly 91% seen once. The sequenced sample was PBMCs or T cells enriched from blood (not recorded which). These receptors were obtained from a man between 40 and 49 years old who had recovered from COVID-19.

CDR3 sequence: CASSVDGAFTYNEQFF. The CDR3, as DNA: TGTGCCAGCAGCGTAGATGGGGCCTTCACCTACAATGAGCAGTTCTTC. This chain connects TRBV9 to TRBJ2-1, with a weak D call TRBD1 (5 bases). The CDR3 runs 16 residues. Germline-derived CDR1 and CDR2 are SGDLS and YYNGEE. V lost 0 bases and J 2 bases, leaving 12 bases between the germline ends.

V usage is TRBV29-1 and J usage is TRBJ2-5; 7 nucleotides agree with TRBD2. The CDR3 sequence is 14 residues long. The germline V gene has CDR1 SQVTM and CDR2 ANQGSEA. The V segment lost 3 bases and the J segment 4 bases; nucleotides outside the gene matches: 8. CDR3 in amino acids: CSVESSAGVETQYF. The CDR3 coding sequence is TGCAGCGTTGAGTCTTCGGCGGGAGTAGAGACCCAGTACTTC.

This clone was counted between two and nine times. The chain joins TRBV5-1 to TRBJ1-2; TRBD1 agrees at 10 bases. This CDR3 spans 14 amino acids. The junction had 4 bases not matched to a gene; V was cut back by 0 bases and J by 8 bases. Germline lookup yields CDR1 SGHRS and CDR2 YFSETQ. The CDR3 coding sequence is TGCGCCAGCAGCTTGGGGGGACAGGGGTACGGCTACACCTTC. Amino acid sequence: CASSLGGQGYGYTF.

V is TRBV29-1 and J is TRBJ2-5, with 8 positions matching TRBD1. The germline CDR1 and CDR2 sequences are SQVTM and ANQGSEA. J was trimmed by 1 base and V by 7 bases; bases with no gene match: 5. This CDR3 comprises 13 residues. CDR3 coding DNA: TGCAGCGGCCGGGACAGGATCCAAGAGACCCAGTACTTC. Translated: CSGRDRIQETQYF.

The genes are TRBV29-1 and TRBJ2-6, with 7 bases matching TRBD1. V lost 3 bases and J lost 3; bases outside the gene matches: 8. This CDR3 has 16 amino acids. Germline CDR1 is SQVTM and CDR2 is ANQGSEA. CDR3 protein: CSVENRGYYGANVLTF. CDR3 nucleotides: TGCAGCGTTGAGAACAGGGGTTACTATGGGGCCAACGTCCTGACTTTC.

The rearrangement uses TRBV11-2 and TRBJ1-1, with D possibly TRBD1 on 5 matching bases. The CDR3 consists of 15 residues. The V end lost 4 bases, the J end lost 4 bases, and 16 bases lay between the germline ends. Per the germline V gene, CDR1 is SGHAT and CDR2 is FQNNGV. The CDR3: CASSSAPYRGTEAFF. The CDR3 region has the DNA TGTGCCAGCAGCTCAGCCCCGTATAGGGGCACTGAAGCTTTCTTT.

The chain uses TRBV7-9 and TRBJ2-7; D might be TRBD2 (5 bases). Germline V gives CDR1 SEHNR, CDR2 FQNEAQ (reference sequence). V dropped 4 bases and J dropped 2 bases, with 12 bases sitting between them. CDR3 size: 14 residues. The CDR3 nucleotides read TGTGCCAGCAGCTCCTACGGAGGAACCTACGAGCAGTACTTC. Translating gives CASSSYGGTYEQYF.

J is TRBJ2-4 and V is TRBV19, with 7 bases fitting TRBD2. Germline-derived CDR1 and CDR2 are LNHDA and SQIVND (reference sequence). The ends lost 1 base at V and 1 base at J; junction bases unmatched: 7. The CDR3 totals 17 residues. This CDR3 reads CASSIAASGNAKNIQYF. Written as DNA, the CDR3 is TGTGCCAGTAGTATAGCCGCAAGCGGGAACGCCAAAAACATTCAGTACTTC.

The V and J genes are TRBV14 and TRBJ1-1; no clear D. This CDR3 spans 15 amino acids. V was shortened by 0 bases and J by 5 bases, with 13 bases between the two germline ends. Per the germline V gene, CDR1 is SGHDN and CDR2 is FVKESK. This CDR3 is CASSQEIPGITEAFF. The CDR3 nucleotides read TGTGCCAGCAGCCAAGAGATTCCGGGTATAACTGAAGCTTTCTTT.

The CDR3 region is CASSLDGTGDYEQYF. CDR3 nucleotide sequence: TGTGCCAGCAGCTTGGATGGGACGGGAGACTACGAGCAGTACTTC. The chain has TRBV7-6 and TRBJ2-7; D possibly corresponds to TRBD2 (6 bases). CDR1 is SGHVS, CDR2 FNYEAQ, per germline. The CDR3 covers 15 residues. V lost 3 bases and J 3 bases, leaving 15 bases between the germline ends.

The CDR3 coding sequence is TGTGCCAGCAGCCCCGGGGGGGGCTGGTATGGCTACACCTTC. This encodes CASSPGGGWYGYTF. This chain joins TRBV28 and TRBJ1-2; the D gene is possibly TRBD1 (6 bases). V was shortened by 6 bases and J by 5 bases, with 16 bases between the two germline ends. The germline V gene encodes CDR1 MDHEN and CDR2 SYDVKM. The CDR3 runs to 14 residues.

The genes are TRBV5-1 and TRBJ2-1; 9 bases fit TRBD1. This CDR3 is 16 amino acids long. The germline CDR1 and CDR2 sequences are SGHRS and YFSETQ. V lost 4 bases and J lost 4; bases outside the gene matches: 9. The CDR3 DNA reads as TGCGCCAGCAGCAGGCCTGGGACAGGGAATTACAATGAGCAGTTCTTC. Amino acid sequence: CASSRPGTGNYNEQFF.

The rearrangement uses TRBV7-9 and TRBJ2-5; 11 bases are a match to TRBD1. CDR1 and CDR2 from the germline V gene are SEHNR and FQNEAQ (reference sequence). With V trimmed by 4 bases and J by 5 bases, 6 bases remained unmatched. The length of the CDR3 is 15 residues. The CDR3, as DNA: TGTGCCAGCAGCTATGGACAGGGGGCGTTGGAGACCCAGTACTTC. Translating gives CASSYGQGALETQYF.

The chain is built from TRBV18 and TRBJ2-7, with D possibly being TRBD1 (6 bases). CDR3 length equals 13 residues. The germline V and J ends were trimmed by 6 bases and 4 bases, with 13 bases remaining between them. Germline V gene data show CDR1 as KGHSH and CDR2 as LQKENI. The CDR3 region is CASSLSGQYEQYF. The CDR3, as DNA: TGTGCCAGCTCCCTCTCCGGACAGTACGAGCAGTACTTC.

V usage is TRBV27 and J usage is TRBJ1-6; D gene ambiguous. V lost 3 bases to trimming and J lost 9 bases, with 12 bases between them. Germline V CDR1 and CDR2: MNHEY, SMNVEV (reference sequence). This CDR3 contains 14 residues. CDR3 coding DNA: TGTGCCAGCAGTTTCGAGGGAAGTCGTTCACCCCTCCACTTT. This encodes CASSFEGSRSPLHF.

The chain is built from TRBV4-2 and TRBJ1-2, with a possible D match to TRBD1 (6 bases). In germline, CDR1 is LGHNA, CDR2 YNFKEQ. The CDR3 has 15 residues. V was trimmed by 1 base and J by 4 bases, leaving 13 bases between them. CDR3 region: CASSQVRGLGYGYTF. The CDR3 nucleotides read TGTGCCAGCAGCCAAGTCAGGGGCTTGGGCTATGGCTACACCTTC.

J is TRBJ1-2 and V is TRBV3-1 (or the pseudogene TRBV3-2), with D maybe TRBD1 (5 bases). The CDR3 runs to 14 residues. The germline V gene encodes CDR1 LGHDT and CDR2 YNNKEL (reference sequence). Deletions cut 2 bases from V and 0 bases from J, with 7 bases between. The CDR3 sequence is CASSQKGTNYGYTF. The CDR3 DNA reads as TGTGCCAGCAGCCAAAAGGGGACTAACTATGGCTACACCTTC.

A single count supports this clone. The chain is built from TRBV7-9 and TRBJ2-2; D possibly corresponds to TRBD1 (8 bases). The germline V and J ends were trimmed by 5 bases and 7 bases, with 17 bases remaining between them. The germline gives CDR1 SEHNR, CDR2 FQNEAQ (reference sequence). CDR3 size: 15 residues. CDR3 residues: CASSLGQGGIGELFF. The CDR3 DNA reads TGTGCCAGCAGCCTCGGACAGGGAGGGATCGGGGAGCTGTTTTTT.

This clone showed up just a few times. The chain combines TRBV19 with TRBJ1-1; the D is unclear. V dropped 7 bases and J dropped 1 base, with 16 bases sitting between them. Germline V gives CDR1 LNHDA, CDR2 SQIVND (reference sequence). This CDR3 spans 15 amino acids. CDR3 residues: CASTPWAGQNTEAFF. The CDR3 coding sequence is TGTGCCAGTACCCCTTGGGCAGGCCAGAACACTGAAGCTTTCTTT.

The gene calls are TRBV28 and TRBJ1-2; D is unclear. This CDR3 region has 13 residues. V gave up 6 bases and J gave up 4 bases, with 12 bases separating them. Per the germline V gene, CDR1 is MDHEN and CDR2 is SYDVKM. DNA for the CDR3: TGTGCCAGCAGCTTTACAGATTTCTATGGCTACACCTTC. This translates into CASSFTDFYGYTF.

J is TRBJ2-2 and V is TRBV6-5, with D possibly TRBD2 on 6 matching bases. V was shortened by 2 bases and J by 4 bases, with 11 bases between the two germline ends. In germline, CDR1 is MNHEY, CDR2 SVGAGI. The CDR3 length is 15 residues. CDR3 protein: CASSYRQGGTGELFF. The CDR3 nucleotides are TGTGCCAGCAGTTACCGGCAGGGAGGCACCGGGGAGCTGTTTTTT.

The V gene is TRBV11-2, the J gene TRBJ2-1, with 12 bases fitting TRBD2. The CDR3 length is 16 residues. The V gene end was trimmed by 5 bases and the J gene end by 6 bases; junction bases not matched to a gene: 8. Germline-derived CDR1 and CDR2 are SGHAT and FQNNGV. DNA for the CDR3: TGTGCCAGCAGCCCAAGCCCGGGACTAGCGGGCAATGAGCAGTTCTTC. It encodes CASSPSPGLAGNEQFF.

The chain joins TRBV4-1 to TRBJ1-1; D call uncertain. V lost 6 bases and J 4 bases, leaving 15 bases between the germline ends. CDR1 is MGHRA, CDR2 YSYEKL, per germline. The CDR3 is made up of 14 amino acids. The CDR3 spells CASRPSLTGTEAFF. CDR3 DNA: TGCGCCAGCAGGCCATCGCTTACTGGCACTGAAGCTTTCTTT.

The J gene is TRBJ2-1, the V gene TRBV5-1; 8 positions match TRBD2. With V trimmed by 5 bases and J by 10 bases, 14 bases remained unmatched. The CDR3 consists of 15 residues. Germline lookup yields CDR1 SGHRS and CDR2 YFSETQ. CDR3 amino acids: CASRGGGSGNGEQFF. The DNA for the CDR3 is TGCGCCAGCAGGGGAGGGGGTAGCGGGAACGGCGAGCAGTTCTTC.

The chain carries TRBV24-1 and TRBJ2-2; possible D gene TRBD1, 7 bases. The CDR3 sequence is 18 residues long. Between the trimmed V and J ends, which lost 4 bases and 5 bases, there was a span of 22 bases. Germline V CDR1 and CDR2: KGHDR, SFDVKD. CDR3 bases: TGTGCCACCAGTGAGCCGGGACAGTCGGGAGCTTATACCGGGGAGCTGTTTTTT. Its protein product is CATSEPGQSGAYTGELFF.